The clone carrying this TCR beta chain has a count of ten or more. Its specificity is unknown. The sample comes from a study of T cells after yellow fever vaccination. Using its own MiXCR run on the 5' RACE reads, TCRdb lists one record per CDR3 protein. The sample holds 90,000 to 130,000 distinct CDR3 sequences; roughly 8.9% are singletons and the top ten take 25%. General study points: The secondary response was weaker, and its peak arrived faster, on day 5 versus 15. Primary-vaccination clones mostly resurfaced post-booster (under 98% CD4, approximately 87% CD8).

V gave up 5 bases and J gave up 5 bases, with 11 bases separating them. The CDR3 sequence is 13 residues long. Per the germline V gene, CDR1 is SGHRS and CDR2 is YFSETQ. The chain uses TRBV5-1 and TRBJ1-5; the D gene is possibly TRBD1 (5 bases). Here the sequenced sample was CD8+ T cells sorted from PBMCs, taken 45 days after the yellow fever booster vaccination. The source of this sequence is a man aged 25-45 years who received the YFV17D yellow fever vaccine. The CDR3, as DNA: TGCGCCAGCAGAGTGGACAACTATCAGCCCCAGCATTTT. Its protein product is CASRVDNYQPQHF.